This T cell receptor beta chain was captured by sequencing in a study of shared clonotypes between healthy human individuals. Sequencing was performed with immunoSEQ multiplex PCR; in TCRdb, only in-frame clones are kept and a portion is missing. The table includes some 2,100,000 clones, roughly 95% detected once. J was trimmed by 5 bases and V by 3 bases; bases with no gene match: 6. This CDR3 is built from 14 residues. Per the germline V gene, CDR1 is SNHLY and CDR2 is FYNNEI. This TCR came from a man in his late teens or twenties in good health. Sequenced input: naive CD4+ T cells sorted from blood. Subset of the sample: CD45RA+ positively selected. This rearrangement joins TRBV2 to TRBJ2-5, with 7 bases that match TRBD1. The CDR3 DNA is TGTGCCAGCAGTGATTGGGACAGTGGGGAGACCCAGTACTTC. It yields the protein CASSDWDSGETQYF.